The 15 T cell receptor beta chains below were found in one sample sequenced in a study of type 1 regulatory T cells. Their antigens are not known. TCRdb re-called the reads through MiXCR, storing one row per CDR3 protein. The sample holds about 39,000 distinct CDR3 sequences, about 12% seen once. The source material was cultured non-Tr1 T cells, either the whole culture or a sorted T cell fraction (not recorded which). The receptors here all came from a human donor in good health.

This clonotype was counted between two and nine times. The chain has TRBV7-2 and TRBJ2-2; D is tentatively TRBD1 or TRBD2 (5 bases each). Per germline, CDR1 SGHTA and CDR2 FQGNSA. V lost 4 bases to trimming and J lost 7 bases, with 16 bases between them. This CDR3 has 15 residues. The CDR3, as DNA: TGTGCCAGCAGCTCTACCGGGGCCGCAGGCGGGGAGCTGTTTTTT. Residues: CASSSTGAAGGELFF. Full variable domain (remainder filled in from reference TRBV7-2 and TRBJ2-2): GAGVSQSPSNKVTEKGKDVELRCDPISGHTALYWYRQSLGQGLEFLIYFQGNSAPDKSGLPSDRFSAERTGGSVSTLTIQRTQQEDSAVYLCASSSTGAAGGELFFGEGSRLTVL.

This clonotype was recorded at least ten times. The chain uses TRBV10-3 and TRBJ2-7, with D perhaps matching TRBD2 (6 bases). The CDR3 is made up of 15 amino acids. Germline-derived CDR1 and CDR2 are ENHRY and SYGVKD. The germline V and J ends were trimmed by 7 bases and 4 bases, with 20 bases remaining between them. CDR3 sequence: CAIKGDGSRVYEQYF. The CDR3 DNA sequence: TGTGCCATCAAGGGAGACGGGAGCCGAGTTTACGAGCAGTACTTC.

This clonotype has ten or more counts. The chain combines TRBV30 with TRBJ1-2; 9 bases align to TRBD1. Germline lookup yields CDR1 GTSNPN and CDR2 SVGIG (reference sequence). V trimming: 0 bases; J trimming: 1 base; junction bases outside the gene matches: 3. This CDR3 is 15 amino acids long. The CDR3 sequence is CAWSVGQGFNYGYTF. The CDR3 DNA follows: TGTGCCTGGAGTGTAGGACAGGGGTTTAACTATGGCTACACCTTC.

This clonotype was seen a handful of times. The chain uses TRBV7-2 and TRBJ2-1, with D hard to call. Germline loops: CDR1 SGHTA, CDR2 FQGNSA. V was shortened by 5 bases and J by 2 bases, with 16 bases between the two germline ends. This CDR3 is built from 16 residues. Here the CDR3 DNA reads TGTGCCAGCAGCCCTTCCGGGCCCGGGCCCTACAATGAGCAGTTCTTC. This encodes CASSPSGPGPYNEQFF. Using reference TRBV7-2 and TRBJ2-1 for the parts outside the CDR3, the full variable domain is GAGVSQSPSNKVTEKGKDVELRCDPISGHTALYWYRQSLGQGLEFLIYFQGNSAPDKSGLPSDRFSAERTGGSVSTLTIQRTQQEDSAVYLCASSPSGPGPYNEQFFGPGTRLTVL.

There are many counts of this clonotype. V gene TRBV12-3 or TRBV12-4 combines with J gene TRBJ2-7; 7 bases align to TRBD1. The junction had 11 bases not matched to a gene; V was cut back by 7 bases and J by 5 bases. The CDR3 covers 14 residues. CDR3 nucleotides: TGTGCCAGCACCCGGACAGGCCGTTCCCACGAGCAGTACTTC. Amino acid sequence: CASTRTGRSHEQYF.

Many counts were recorded for this clonotype. The chain has TRBV7-2 and TRBJ1-1; unclear D gene. Germline CDR1 reads SGHTA; CDR2 reads FQGNSA. The CDR3 contains 12 residues. V lost 5 bases, J lost 4 bases, and 8 bases lay in between. CDR3 DNA sequence: TGTGCCAGCAGCCAAGTGGGCACTGAAGCTTTCTTT. It encodes CASSQVGTEAFF.

The chain recombines TRBV20-1 with TRBJ2-1, with D possibly being TRBD1 or TRBD2 (5 bases each). The V gene lost 3 bases and the J gene lost 7 bases, with 13 bases spanning the gap. This CDR3 has 13 residues. Looked up from germline, CDR1 is DFQATT and CDR2 is SNEGSKA (reference sequence). The CDR3 protein is CSARNSEGNEQFF. The CDR3 DNA follows: TGCAGTGCTAGGAACTCAGAGGGGAATGAGCAGTTCTTC.

The table lists this clonotype with a few counts. This sequence joins TRBV15 and TRBJ2-7; unclear D gene. The CDR3 length is 15 residues. Trimming took 0 bases from V and 0 from J, leaving 9 bases between them. Per the germline V gene, CDR1 is LNHNV and CDR2 is YYDKDF (reference sequence). CDR3 sequence (DNA): TGTGCCACCAGCAGAGATCCGGCCCTCTCCTACGAGCAGTACTTC. It yields the protein CATSRDPALSYEQYF. Full variable domain (outside the CDR3, taken from reference TRBV15 and TRBJ2-7): DAMVIQNPRYQVTQFGKPVTLSCSQTLNHNVMYWYQQKSSQAPKLLFHYYDKDFNNEADTPDNFQSRRPNTSFCFLDIRSPGLGDTAMYLCATSRDPALSYEQYFGPGTRLTVT.

The J gene is TRBJ1-4, the V gene TRBV5-5; possible D gene TRBD1, 6 bases. Germline V gives CDR1 SGHKS, CDR2 YYEKEE (reference sequence). This CDR3 contains 14 residues. Trimming left V 2 bases short and J 5 bases short, with 10 bases between. The CDR3 loop reads CASSFSQGNEKLFF. CDR3 nucleotides: TGTGCCAGCAGCTTTTCACAGGGAAATGAAAAACTGTTTTTT. Full variable domain (missing parts from reference TRBV5-5 and TRBJ1-4): DAGVTQSPTHLIKTRGQQVTLRCSPISGHKSVSWYQQVLGQGPQFIFQYYEKEERGRGNFPDRFSARQFPNYSSELNVNALLLGDSALYLCASSFSQGNEKLFFGSGTQLSVL.

Turning to this clonotype: Just one base apart from a much larger clone, this may be a read error. Since no conserved phenylalanine or tryptophan closes the CDR3, a read error is the likely cause. The CDR3 sequence: CAWRSLTLKPQHL. The CDR3, as DNA: TGTGCCTGGAGGTCCCTCACATTAAAGCCCCAGCATCTT. This chain connects TRBV30 to TRBJ1-5; the D is unclear. The CDR3 sequence is 13 residues long. Germline lookup yields CDR1 GTSNPN and CDR2 SVGIG (reference sequence). Trimming shortened V by 3 bases and J by 8 bases, and 14 bases separated the two germline ends.

This clonotype was observed many times. V and J are TRBV3-1 and TRBJ2-2; D is perhaps TRBD1 (5 bases). The CDR3 sequence is 16 residues long. Germline lookup yields CDR1 LGHDT and CDR2 YNNKEL (reference sequence). Trimming took 4 bases from V and 4 from J, leaving 16 bases between them. Here the CDR3 reads CASSPVSRVGTGELFF. The CDR3 DNA sequence: TGTGCCAGCAGCCCGGTCTCCAGGGTTGGCACCGGGGAGCTGTTTTTT.

This clonotype was counted many times. The chain has TRBV5-1 and TRBJ2-5; D is ambiguous. The CDR3 length is 14 residues. The germline CDR1 and CDR2 sequences are SGHRS and YFSETQ. V lost 0 bases and J lost 1, with 7 bases in between. The CDR3 sequence is CASSLGGFQETQYF. DNA for the CDR3: TGCGCCAGCAGCTTGGGGGGATTCCAAGAGACCCAGTACTTC.

The chain combines TRBV11-2 with TRBJ2-1, with D uncertain. The germline CDR1 and CDR2 sequences are SGHAT and FQNNGV. This CDR3 spans 12 amino acids. V shed 0 bases and J shed 8 bases, with 5 bases lying between them. The CDR3 sequence is CASSLDRDEQFF. As DNA, the CDR3 is TGTGCCAGCAGCTTAGATAGGGATGAGCAGTTCTTC.

This clonotype appeared a single time. A much bigger clone sits one base away, suggesting this may be a read error. The J gene is TRBJ2-1, the V gene TRBV5-1; no clear D gene. Germline CDR1 and CDR2: SGHRS and YFSETQ. This CDR3 is built from 15 residues. V dropped 5 bases and J dropped 6 bases, with 18 bases sitting between them. Written as DNA, the CDR3 is TGCGCCAGCAGAGCTGTGGGTGGAAATTGCAATGAGCAGTTCTTC. This codes for CASRAVGGNCNEQFF.

This clonotype was seen once. This may arise from a read error, as a much more abundant clone is one base away. The chain uses TRBV29-1 and TRBJ1-2; possibly TRBD1 for D (6 bases). Germline assignment: CDR1 SQVTM and CDR2 ANQGSEA. The CDR3 has 10 residues. Deletions cut 3 bases from V and 12 bases from J, with 11 bases between. The CDR3 coding sequence is TGCAGCGTTGACGATGGGGGCCACACCTTC. Its translation is CSVDDGGHTF.